Listed here are 17 T cell receptor beta chains from one sample, sequenced in a study of blood T cell repertoires in COVID-19 (dated by TCRdb to about 2020). Library creation used the immunoSEQ multiplex PCR assay. In TCRdb, the immuneACCESS table is reduced to in-frame sequences with V and J assigned. These tables do not hold every clone; where another copy was compared, an unresolved V gene accounts for under half, and the others remain unexplained. The sample profile shows roughly 300,000 clones; 85% to 90% of them were found once. The ten largest make up roughly 15% of the sample. The sequenced material came from peripheral blood. The source is a human donor in a cohort sampled during active COVID-19.

The chain recombines TRBV6-1 with TRBJ2-1, with TRBD1 matching 10 bases. The germline V gene has CDR1 MNHNS and CDR2 SASEGT. V lost 4 bases and J lost 0; bases outside the gene matches: 6. This CDR3 contains 17 residues. The CDR3 DNA is TGTGCCAGCAGTGTCTCCTGGACAGGGGGCTCCTACAATGAGCAGTTCTTC. Translating it yields CASSVSWTGGSYNEQFF.

The genes are TRBV28 and TRBJ2-7; 7 positions match TRBD2. Germline loops: CDR1 MDHEN, CDR2 SYDVKM. The CDR3 extends over 15 amino acids. V lost 7 bases and J lost 9; bases outside the gene matches: 18. The CDR3 spells CASTITGRPRDGQYF. The CDR3, as DNA: TGTGCCAGCACAATTACCGGGAGGCCCCGTGATGGGCAGTACTTC.

The chain has TRBV11-2 and TRBJ2-5, with a weak D call TRBD1 (6 bases). V lost 0 bases and J 7 bases, leaving 15 bases between the germline ends. This CDR3 comprises 15 residues. Germline V gene sequence: CDR1 SGHAT, CDR2 FQNNGV. CDR3 bases: TGTGCCAGCAGCTTAGAGAGTGGGGGCCAGGCGACCCAGTACTTC. Protein sequence: CASSLESGGQATQYF.

The chain employs TRBV4-1 and TRBJ2-3; the match to TRBD2 covers 7 bases. This CDR3 is built from 17 residues. CDR1 and CDR2 from the germline V gene are MGHRA and YSYEKL. The V and J ends lost 0 bases and 1 base, in that order; junction bases with no gene match: 7. This CDR3 reads CASSQEGPGRGTDTQYF. The CDR3 DNA is TGCGCCAGCAGCCAAGAGGGGCCGGGGAGGGGCACAGATACGCAGTATTTT.

In its sample, this clone was seen once. The genes are TRBV5-1 and TRBJ2-3, with D possibly being TRBD2 (5 bases). CDR3 length: 12 amino acids. Germline CDR1 reads SGHRS; CDR2 reads YFSETQ. Trimming cost V 7 bases and J 2 bases, with 8 bases left between them. CDR3 region: CASEGLTDTQYF. CDR3 nucleotide sequence: TGCGCCAGCGAGGGTCTCACAGATACGCAGTATTTT.

This clone came up once. The J gene is TRBJ2-5, the V gene TRBV30, with D uncertain. This CDR3 is built from 12 residues. Germline V gives CDR1 GTSNPN, CDR2 SVGIG (reference sequence). V was shortened by 2 bases and J by 3 bases, with 7 bases between the two germline ends. CDR3 region: CAWSPTEETQYF. The CDR3 region has the DNA TGTGCCTGGAGTCCAACGGAAGAGACCCAGTACTTC.

This chain links TRBV5-6 with TRBJ1-6; maybe TRBD1 (6 bases). Germline V gives CDR1 SGHDT, CDR2 YYEEEE. Trimming took off 4 bases at V and 7 bases at J, with 12 bases between the two ends. The CDR3 loop spans 14 amino acids. The CDR3 DNA reads as TGTGCCAGCAGCCAGGACAGAGAGAATTCACCCCTCCACTTT. Translation: CASSQDRENSPLHF.

The chain recombines TRBV7-9 with TRBJ2-1; TRBD2 is a possible D gene (6 bases). V was pared by 5 bases and J by 0 bases, with 17 bases between. The CDR3 extends over 17 amino acids. The germline V gene encodes CDR1 SEHNR and CDR2 FQNEAQ (reference sequence). The CDR3 here is CASSLLRGDFSYNEQFF. The CDR3 DNA reads TGTGCCAGCAGCCTCCTTCGCGGGGACTTCTCCTACAATGAGCAGTTCTTC. The full variable domain, with the rest looked up from reference TRBV7-9 and TRBJ2-1, is DTGVSQNPRHKITKRGQNVTFRCDPISEHNRLYWYRQTLGQGPEFLTYFQNEAQLEKSRLLSDRFSAERPKGSFSTLEIQRTEQGDSAMYLCASSLLRGDFSYNEQFFGPGTRLTVL.

The chain has TRBV28 and TRBJ2-7; weak D call: TRBD1 (5 bases). The CDR3 consists of 13 residues. The germline gives CDR1 MDHEN, CDR2 SYDVKM. V lost 4 bases to trimming and J lost 2 bases, with 9 bases between them. The CDR3 region has the DNA TGTGCCAGCAGTTCCAGGGCCCCCTACGAGCAGTACTTC. Protein: CASSSRAPYEQYF.

The table lists this clone with a count of one. This chain links TRBV28 with TRBJ1-6, with D unresolved. The CDR3 loop spans 14 amino acids. V shed 8 bases and J shed 0 bases, with 8 bases lying between them. From germline, CDR1 is MDHEN and CDR2 SYDVKM. CDR3 region: CASLGSSYNSPLHF. The CDR3 nucleotides read TGTGCCAGCCTCGGGAGCTCCTATAATTCACCCCTCCACTTT.

This clone was seen a single time. The same CDR3 can be traced to other DNA sequences in this sample. The J gene is TRBJ2-1, the V gene TRBV10-3; 14 nucleotides align to TRBD2. Germline V gives CDR1 ENHRY, CDR2 SYGVKD. This CDR3 contains 15 residues. V lost 2 bases, J lost 10 bases, and 4 bases stayed unmatched. The CDR3 DNA is TGTGCCATCAGTGAGGGACTAGCGGGAGGCGGGGAGCAGTTCTTC. It yields the protein CAISEGLAGGGEQFF.

The rearrangement uses TRBV24-1 and TRBJ2-3, with 12 positions matching TRBD2. The CDR3 totals 18 residues. The V gene's germline CDR1 is KGHDR and CDR2 SFDVKD. The junction had 12 bases not matched to a gene; V was cut back by 1 base and J by 8 bases. This chain's CDR3 is CATSDLGASGRAWGTQYF. The CDR3 DNA is TGTGCCACCAGTGATTTAGGGGCTAGCGGGAGGGCCTGGGGTACGCAGTATTTT.

The rearrangement uses TRBV3-1 (or the pseudogene TRBV3-2) and TRBJ2-1, with a possible D match to TRBD1 (6 bases). This CDR3 region has 14 residues. V was clipped by 5 bases and J by 9 bases, with 17 bases between them. In germline, CDR1 is LGHDT, CDR2 YNNKEL (reference sequence). CDR3 amino acids: CASSATHRVSEQFF. The CDR3 DNA follows: TGTGCCAGCAGCGCCACTCACAGGGTTAGTGAGCAGTTCTTC.

The chain recombines TRBV7-6 with TRBJ2-7; 11 positions agree with TRBD2. The CDR3 runs to 16 residues. Germline lookup yields CDR1 SGHVS and CDR2 FNYEAQ. Trimming took 5 bases from V and 1 from J; bases not matched to a gene: 7. The CDR3 bases are TGTGCCAGCAGCAACCGAGGGACTAGCGGATCCTACGAGCAGTACTTC. Protein product: CASSNRGTSGSYEQYF.

As DNA, the CDR3 is TGTGCCAGTAGAATGGACTTCTCAAGGCCAGATACGCAGTATTTT. This gives the protein CASRMDFSRPDTQYF. The chain employs TRBV19 and TRBJ2-3; D possibly corresponds to TRBD2 (5 bases). Germline values: CDR1 LNHDA, CDR2 SQIVND (reference sequence). Trimming removed 6 bases at V and 4 bases at J, with 17 bases between. The CDR3 contains 15 residues.

The chain uses TRBV2 and TRBJ2-3; no clear D gene. Trimming took 3 bases from V and 3 from J, leaving 7 bases between them. This CDR3 is built from 13 residues. Germline CDR1 is SNHLY and CDR2 is FYNNEI. The CDR3 nucleotides read TGTGCCAGCAGTGACTCGGGTACAGATACGCAGTATTTT. Its translation is CASSDSGTDTQYF.

A few counts support this clone. The chain joins TRBV25-1 to TRBJ2-5, with 11 bases identical to TRBD1. The CDR3 is 16 residues long. The germline CDR1 and CDR2 sequences are MGHDK and SYGVNS. V shed 4 bases, J shed 2 bases, and the junction held 6 bases outside the gene matches. This CDR3 is CASSAFRDRGQETQYF. Written as DNA, the CDR3 is TGTGCCAGCAGTGCCTTCCGGGACAGGGGGCAAGAGACCCAGTACTTC.